This T cell receptor (beta chain) derives from a study of CD8+ T cells in alopecia areata. Study information: The percentage of affected scalp area served as the score of severity for treated patients.

The treatment was: oral pan-JAK inhibitor, 5-10 mg twice daily. The study's findings and limits: Tofacitinib produced a significant decrease in scalp clonality and in expanded CD8+ clones among the top 100. In lesional scalp, particularly from alopecia totalis/universalis, clonality was higher than in normal scalp. On tofacitinib, scalp and blood still held many of the expanded lesional clones.

A word on this clone: Its specificity is not known.

Trimming took off 3 bases at V and 5 bases at J, with 13 bases between the two ends. The CDR3 runs to 14 residues. Looked up from germline, CDR1 is LNHDA and CDR2 is SQIVND (reference sequence). Extracted RNA was reverse transcribed, and the resulting cDNA served as sequencing template. Clones were read by immunoSEQ multiplex PCR, and TCRdb kept only the in-frame ones, dropping some. The sample lists about 87,000 clones, just over 70% seen once, with approximately 15% in the top ten. Sequencing was performed on CD8+ T cells sorted from blood, taken at approximately week 42, from a patient treated with tofacitinib. This chain connects TRBV19 to TRBJ2-5; D is uncertain. This receptor was obtained from a human donor with alopecia areata. The CDR3 DNA reads TGTGCCAGTAGTATCATGGAAGATGAGGAGACCCAGTACTTC. As protein: CASSIMEDEETQYF.